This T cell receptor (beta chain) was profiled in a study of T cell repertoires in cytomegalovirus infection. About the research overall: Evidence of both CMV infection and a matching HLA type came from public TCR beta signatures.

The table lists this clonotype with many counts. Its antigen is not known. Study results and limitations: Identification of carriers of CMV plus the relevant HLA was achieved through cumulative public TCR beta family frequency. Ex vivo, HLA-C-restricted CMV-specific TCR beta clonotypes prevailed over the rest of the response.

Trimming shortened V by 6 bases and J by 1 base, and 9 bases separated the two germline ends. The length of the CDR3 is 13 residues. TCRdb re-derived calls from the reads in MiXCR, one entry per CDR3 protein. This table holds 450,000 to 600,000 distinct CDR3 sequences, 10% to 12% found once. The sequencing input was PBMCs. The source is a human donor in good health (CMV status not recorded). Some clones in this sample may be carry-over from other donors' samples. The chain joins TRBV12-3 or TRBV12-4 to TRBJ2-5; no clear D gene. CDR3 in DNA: TGTGCCAGCAGGGTTGGAGTCCAAGAGACCCAGTACTTC. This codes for CASRVGVQETQYF.